This TCR beta chain was found in a study of blood T cell repertoires in COVID-19. Study at large: T cells, B-cell-depleted T cells, or PBMCs provided the cDNA or gDNA that served as material.

TCRdb's copy holds only in-frame clones and misses some; the assay was immunoSEQ multiplex PCR. The data contain over 300,000 clones, approximately 90% of them singletons. The CDR3 contains 15 residues. Germline assignment: CDR1 LNHNV and CDR2 YYDKDF (reference sequence). V shed 0 bases and J 4 bases; nucleotides not matched to a gene: 6. This receptor was obtained from a woman in her thirties or forties who had recovered from COVID-19. This chain connects TRBV15 to TRBJ2-7; 7 nucleotides agree with TRBD1. The sequencing input was PBMCs or T cells enriched from blood (not recorded which). CDR3: CATSRDVGQLYEQYF. For the CDR3, the DNA is TGTGCCACCAGCAGAGATGTGGGACAGCTATACGAGCAGTACTTC.